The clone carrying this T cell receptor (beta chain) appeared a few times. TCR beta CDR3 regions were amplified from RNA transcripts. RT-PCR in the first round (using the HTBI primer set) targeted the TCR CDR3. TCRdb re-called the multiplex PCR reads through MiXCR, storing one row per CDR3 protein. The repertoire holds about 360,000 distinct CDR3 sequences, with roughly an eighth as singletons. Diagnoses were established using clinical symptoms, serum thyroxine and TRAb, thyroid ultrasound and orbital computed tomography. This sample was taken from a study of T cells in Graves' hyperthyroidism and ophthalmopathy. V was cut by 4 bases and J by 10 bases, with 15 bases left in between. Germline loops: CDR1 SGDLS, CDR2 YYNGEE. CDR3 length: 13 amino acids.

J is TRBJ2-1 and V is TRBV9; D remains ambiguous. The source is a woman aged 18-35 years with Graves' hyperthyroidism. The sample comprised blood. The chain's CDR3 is CASSPFAPPEQFF. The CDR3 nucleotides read TGTGCCAGCAGCCCCTTTGCGCCCCCGGAGCAGTTCTTC.